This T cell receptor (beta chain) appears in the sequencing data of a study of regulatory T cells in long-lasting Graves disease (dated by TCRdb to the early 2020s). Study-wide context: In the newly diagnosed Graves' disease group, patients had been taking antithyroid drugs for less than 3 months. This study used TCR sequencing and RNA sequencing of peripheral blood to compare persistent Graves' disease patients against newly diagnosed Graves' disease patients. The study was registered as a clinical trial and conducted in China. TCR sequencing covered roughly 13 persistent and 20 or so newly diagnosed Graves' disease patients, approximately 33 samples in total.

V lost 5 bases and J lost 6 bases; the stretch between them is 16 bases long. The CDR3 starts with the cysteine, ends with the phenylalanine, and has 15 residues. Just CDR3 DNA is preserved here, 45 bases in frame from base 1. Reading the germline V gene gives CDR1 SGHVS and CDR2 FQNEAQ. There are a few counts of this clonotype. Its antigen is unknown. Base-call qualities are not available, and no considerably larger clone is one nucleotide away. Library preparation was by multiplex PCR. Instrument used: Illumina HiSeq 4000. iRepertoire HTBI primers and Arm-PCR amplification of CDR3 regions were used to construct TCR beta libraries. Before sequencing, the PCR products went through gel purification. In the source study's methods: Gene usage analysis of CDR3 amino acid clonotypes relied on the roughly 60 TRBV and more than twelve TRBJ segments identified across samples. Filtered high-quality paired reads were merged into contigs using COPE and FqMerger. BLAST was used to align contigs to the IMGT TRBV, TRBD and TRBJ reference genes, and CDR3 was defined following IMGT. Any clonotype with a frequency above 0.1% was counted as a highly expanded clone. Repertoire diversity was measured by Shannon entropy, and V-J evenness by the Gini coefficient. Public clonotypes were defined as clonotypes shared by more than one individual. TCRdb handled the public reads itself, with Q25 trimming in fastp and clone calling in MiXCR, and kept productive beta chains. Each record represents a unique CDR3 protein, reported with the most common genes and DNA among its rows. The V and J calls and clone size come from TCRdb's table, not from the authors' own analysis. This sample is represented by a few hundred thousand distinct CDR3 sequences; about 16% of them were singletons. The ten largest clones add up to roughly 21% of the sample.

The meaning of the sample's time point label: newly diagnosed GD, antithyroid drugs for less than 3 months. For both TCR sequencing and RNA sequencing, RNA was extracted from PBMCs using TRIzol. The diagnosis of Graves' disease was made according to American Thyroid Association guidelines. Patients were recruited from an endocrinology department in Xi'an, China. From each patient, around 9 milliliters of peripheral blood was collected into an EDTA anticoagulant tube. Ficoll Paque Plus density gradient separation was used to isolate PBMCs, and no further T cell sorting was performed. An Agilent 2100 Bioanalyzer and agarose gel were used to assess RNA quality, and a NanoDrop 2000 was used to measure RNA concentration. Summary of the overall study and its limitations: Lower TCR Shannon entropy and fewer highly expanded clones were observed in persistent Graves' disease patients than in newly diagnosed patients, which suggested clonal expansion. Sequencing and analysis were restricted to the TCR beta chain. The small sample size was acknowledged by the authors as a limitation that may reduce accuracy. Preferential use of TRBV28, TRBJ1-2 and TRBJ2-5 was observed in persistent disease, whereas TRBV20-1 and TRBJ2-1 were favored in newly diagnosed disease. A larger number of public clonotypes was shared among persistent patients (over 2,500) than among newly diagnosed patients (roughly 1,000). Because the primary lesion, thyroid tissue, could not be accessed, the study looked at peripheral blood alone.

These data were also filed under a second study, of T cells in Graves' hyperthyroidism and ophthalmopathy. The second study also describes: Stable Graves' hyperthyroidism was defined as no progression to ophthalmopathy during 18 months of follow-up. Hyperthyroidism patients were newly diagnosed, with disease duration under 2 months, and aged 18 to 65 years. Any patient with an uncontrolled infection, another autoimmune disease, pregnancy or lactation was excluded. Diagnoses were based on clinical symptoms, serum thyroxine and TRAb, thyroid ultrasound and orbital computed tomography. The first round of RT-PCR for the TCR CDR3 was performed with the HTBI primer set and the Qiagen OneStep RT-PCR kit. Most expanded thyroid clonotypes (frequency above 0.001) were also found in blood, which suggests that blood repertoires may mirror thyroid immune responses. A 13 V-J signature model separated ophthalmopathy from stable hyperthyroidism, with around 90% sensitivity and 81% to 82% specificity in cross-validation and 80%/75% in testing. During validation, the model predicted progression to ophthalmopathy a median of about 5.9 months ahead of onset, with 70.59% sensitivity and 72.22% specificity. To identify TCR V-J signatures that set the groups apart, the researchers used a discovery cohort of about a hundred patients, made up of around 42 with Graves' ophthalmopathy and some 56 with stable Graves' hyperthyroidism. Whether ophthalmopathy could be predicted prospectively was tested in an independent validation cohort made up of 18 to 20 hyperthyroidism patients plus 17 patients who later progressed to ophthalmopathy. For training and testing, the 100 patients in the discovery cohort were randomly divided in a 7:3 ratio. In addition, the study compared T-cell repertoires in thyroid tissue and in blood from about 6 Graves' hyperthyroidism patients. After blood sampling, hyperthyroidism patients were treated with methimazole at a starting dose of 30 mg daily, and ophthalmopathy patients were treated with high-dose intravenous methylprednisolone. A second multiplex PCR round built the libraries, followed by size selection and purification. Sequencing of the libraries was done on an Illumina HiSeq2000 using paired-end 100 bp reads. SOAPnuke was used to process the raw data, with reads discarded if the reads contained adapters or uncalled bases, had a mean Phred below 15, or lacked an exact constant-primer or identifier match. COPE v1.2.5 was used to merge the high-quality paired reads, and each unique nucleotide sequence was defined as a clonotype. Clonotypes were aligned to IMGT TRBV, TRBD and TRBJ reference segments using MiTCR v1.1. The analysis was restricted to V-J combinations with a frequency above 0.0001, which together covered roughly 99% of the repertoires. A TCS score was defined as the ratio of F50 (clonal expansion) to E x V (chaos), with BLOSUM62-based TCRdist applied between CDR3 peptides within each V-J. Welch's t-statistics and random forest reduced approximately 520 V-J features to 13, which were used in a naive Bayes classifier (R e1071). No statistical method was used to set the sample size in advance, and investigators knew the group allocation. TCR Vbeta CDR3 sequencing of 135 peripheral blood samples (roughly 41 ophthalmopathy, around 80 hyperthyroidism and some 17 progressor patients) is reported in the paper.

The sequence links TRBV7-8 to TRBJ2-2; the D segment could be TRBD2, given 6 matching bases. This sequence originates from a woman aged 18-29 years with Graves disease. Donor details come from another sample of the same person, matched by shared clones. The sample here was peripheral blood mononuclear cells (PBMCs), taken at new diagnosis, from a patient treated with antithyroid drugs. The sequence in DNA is TGTGCCAGCAGCCCCCGAGGAGGGCTCCCCGGGGAGCTGTTTTTT. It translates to CASSPRGGLPGELFF.